Below, one TCR beta chain is given with its context. Its specificity is not known. In nominal health when sampled, donors likely had unrecorded immune exposures nonetheless. Primers: 60 Vbeta forward and 13 Jbeta reverse. Sequencing was performed with immunoSEQ multiplex PCR; in TCRdb, only in-frame clones are kept and a portion is missing. Of some 130,000 clones in the sample, roughly 85% were seen once. The data originate from a study of cytomegalovirus exposure and HLA in healthy donors. Study findings and constraints: Rarity held for most TCR sequences, but there were some public TCRs that occurred in many donors.

Germline V gene sequence: CDR1 PRHDT, CDR2 FYEKMQ (reference sequence). V was clipped by 5 bases and J by 0 bases, with 5 bases between them. CDR3 length: 12 amino acids. This sequence originates from a man between 40 and 49 years old in good health and CMV-seropositive. The sequenced material came from PBMCs. The chain recombines TRBV13 with TRBJ2-7; D not resolved. The CDR3 is CASSPHSYEQYF. The CDR3, as DNA: TGTGCCAGCAGCCCCCACTCCTACGAGCAGTACTTC.